This T cell receptor beta chain was sequenced during a study of Ad26.COV2.S vaccination and SARS-CoV-2 variants. Study-level results: CD8+ and CD4+ T cells specific for spike reportedly responded with substantial breadth after vaccination. Assessments of TCR breadth and depth may have underestimated the total T cell responses. Vaccine recipients posted higher spike-specific TCR breadth than their placebo counterparts.

Noted treatment: about 20 received Ad26.COV2.S at low or high dose, single or two shots; about five received placebo; per-sample allocation not given. Sampling was performed 63 days after the first vaccine or placebo injection. Donation was by an adult aged 18-55 years who was in Boston. Sequenced by immunoSEQ multiplex PCR; TCRdb stores in-frame clones only, minus some. The table includes hundreds of thousands of clones, 75% to 95% detected once. Of note for this clone: Its antigen is as yet unknown.

Trimming cost V 5 bases and J 5 bases, with 10 bases left between them. Germline V CDR1 and CDR2: WSHSY, SAAADI. The CDR3 consists of 13 residues. This rearrangement joins TRBV10-2 to TRBJ2-1; D is unclear. The receptor's source is a person aged 18-65 years who received the Ad26.COV2.S COVID-19 vaccine or a placebo. The sample in question was peripheral blood, obtained in a trial of Ad26.COV2.S vaccine versus placebo. The CDR3 bases are TGCGCCAGCAGTAGAAATGGGGACAATGAGCAGTTCTTC. Encoded protein: CASSRNGDNEQFF.